Presented here are 8 T cell receptor beta chains from one specimen sequenced in a study of T cell repertoires in cytomegalovirus infection (dated by TCRdb to the late 2010s). Their antigen targets remain unknown. Read against the paper, the sample's treatment or condition label means: in vitro stimulation with specific CMV peptide epitopes to enrich CMV-specific T cells. Sequencer: Illumina HiSeq 1500. TCRdb reworked the public reads: Q25 trimming with fastp, MiXCR clone assembly, productive beta chains retained. Records with the same CDR3 protein are collapsed into one entry carrying the most frequent genes and DNA. This sample holds about 890,000 distinct CDR3 sequences; roughly a third were observed only once. 10% to 15% of the sample is in the top ten clones. The sample consisted of cultured CD8+ T cells from PBMCs, taken from culture after CMV antigen stimulation. Receptor source: a human donor in good health (CMV status not recorded). Some clones in this sample may be carry-over from other donors' samples.

In its sample, this clonotype was seen a few times. The V call is TRBV19, the J call TRBJ2-1; D is uncertain. Germline V gene lookup returns CDR1 LNHDA and CDR2 SQIVND (reference sequence). This CDR3 comprises 16 residues. V was pared by 0 bases and J by 3 bases, with 12 bases between. CDR3 bases: TGTGCCAGTAGTATAGACGGGTCTATAGACTACAATGAGCAGTTCTTC. It codes for CASSIDGSIDYNEQFF.

The CDR3 loop is CASSTRQGRVETQYF. In DNA form, the CDR3 reads TGTGCCAGCAGTACTAGACAGGGTCGGGTGGAGACCCAGTACTTC. This rearrangement joins TRBV27 to TRBJ2-5, with 7 bases aligning to TRBD1. Germline-derived CDR1 and CDR2 are MNHEY and SMNVEV (reference sequence). This CDR3 is built from 15 residues. Trimming cost V 5 bases and J 5 bases; bases outside gene matches: 11.

This chain connects TRBV2 to TRBJ2-1; D gene unclear. The CDR3 is 11 residues long. The ends were cut back, 7 bases at V and 6 bases at J, with 7 bases in the middle. Per germline, CDR1 SNHLY and CDR2 FYNNEI. CDR3 residues: CASIKPNEQFF. The DNA for the CDR3 is TGTGCCAGCATCAAGCCCAATGAGCAGTTCTTC. The whole variable domain, remainder taken from reference TRBV2 and TRBJ2-1, is EPEVTQTPSHQVTQMGQEVILRCVPISNHLYFYWYRQILGQKVEFLVSFYNNEISEKSEIFDDQFSVERPDGSNFTLKIRSTKLEDSAMYFCASIKPNEQFFGPGTRLTVL.

In this sample, this clonotype turned up a few times. This CDR3 is CASSVGTGEQFF. CDR3 nucleotides: TGTGCCAGCAGCGTCGGGACGGGGGAGCAGTTCTTC. V is TRBV9 and J is TRBJ2-1, with D perhaps assigned TRBD1 or TRBD2 (5 bases each). Germline V gene lookup returns CDR1 SGDLS and CDR2 YYNGEE. V was cut by 2 bases and J by 10 bases, with 10 bases left in between. The CDR3 covers 12 residues.

This chain connects TRBV20-1 to TRBJ2-2, with D perhaps TRBD1 (6 bases). Germline CDR1 is DFQATT and CDR2 is SNEGSKA (reference sequence). V was clipped by 1 base and J by 5 bases, with 20 bases between them. The CDR3 runs 17 residues. The CDR3 spells CSARVEEIGGRTGELFF. In DNA, the CDR3 is TGCAGTGCTAGAGTTGAAGAAATAGGGGGACGGACCGGGGAGCTGTTTTTT.

The sample holds many counts of this clonotype. J is TRBJ1-5 and V is TRBV6-5; D gene ambiguous. The CDR3 runs to 13 residues. The germline V gene encodes CDR1 MNHEY and CDR2 SVGAGI. The V end lost 2 bases, the J end lost 4 bases, and 6 bases lay between the germline ends. In nucleotides, the CDR3 is TGTGCCAGCAGTTACGGGGTAAATCAGCCCCAGCATTTT. It encodes CASSYGVNQPQHF.

The chain couples TRBV28 to TRBJ1-5; D ambiguous. This CDR3 is 14 amino acids long. Trimming left V 6 bases short and J 3 bases short, with 12 bases between. Germline CDR1 and CDR2: MDHEN and SYDVKM. The CDR3 nucleotides read TGTGCCAGCAGACCCAGGTCTTTCAATCAGCCCCAGCATTTT. Protein sequence: CASRPRSFNQPQHF.

This CDR3 reads CASTDRGLGYGYTF. CDR3 bases: TGTGCCAGCACAGACAGGGGGCTCGGATATGGCTACACCTTC. This chain connects TRBV5-4 to TRBJ1-2, with TRBD1 identical over 10 bases. The CDR3 runs to 14 residues. Per the germline V gene, CDR1 is SGHNT and CDR2 is YYREEE (reference sequence). Trimming took 6 bases from V and 5 from J; bases not matched to a gene: 7. Variable domain in full (rest from reference TRBV5-4 and TRBJ1-2): ETGVTQSPTHLIKTRGQQVTLRCSSQSGHNTVSWYQQALGQGPQFIFQYYREEENGRGNFPPRFSGLQFPNYSSELNVNALELDDSALYLCASTDRGLGYGYTFGSGTRLTVV.